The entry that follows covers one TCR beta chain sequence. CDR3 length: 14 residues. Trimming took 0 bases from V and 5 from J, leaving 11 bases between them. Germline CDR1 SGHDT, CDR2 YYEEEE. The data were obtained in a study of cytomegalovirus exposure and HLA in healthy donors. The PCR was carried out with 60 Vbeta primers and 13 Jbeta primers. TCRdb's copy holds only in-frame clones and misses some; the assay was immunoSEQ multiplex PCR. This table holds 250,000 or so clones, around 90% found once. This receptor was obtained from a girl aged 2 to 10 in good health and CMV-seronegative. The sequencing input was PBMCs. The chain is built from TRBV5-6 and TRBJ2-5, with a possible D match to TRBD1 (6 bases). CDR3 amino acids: CASSLAGVGETQYF. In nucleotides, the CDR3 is TGTGCCAGCAGCTTGGCAGGGGTAGGGGAGACCCAGTACTTC.